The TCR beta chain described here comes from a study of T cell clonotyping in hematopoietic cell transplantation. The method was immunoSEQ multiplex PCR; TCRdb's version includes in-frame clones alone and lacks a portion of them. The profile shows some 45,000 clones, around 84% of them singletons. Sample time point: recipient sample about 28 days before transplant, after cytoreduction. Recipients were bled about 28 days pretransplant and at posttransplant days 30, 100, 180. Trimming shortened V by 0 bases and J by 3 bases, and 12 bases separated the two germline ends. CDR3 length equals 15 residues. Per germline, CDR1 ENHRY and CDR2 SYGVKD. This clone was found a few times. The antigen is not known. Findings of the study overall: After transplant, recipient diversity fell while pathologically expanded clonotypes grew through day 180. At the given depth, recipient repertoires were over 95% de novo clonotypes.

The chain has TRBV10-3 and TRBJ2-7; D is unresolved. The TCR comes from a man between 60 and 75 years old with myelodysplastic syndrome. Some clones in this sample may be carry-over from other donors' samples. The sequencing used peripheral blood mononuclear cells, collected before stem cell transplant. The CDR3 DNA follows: TGTGCCATCAGTGAGTCCCACACCCTGAACTACGAGCAGTACTTC. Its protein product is CAISESHTLNYEQYF.